Listed here are 25 T cell receptor beta chains from one sample, sequenced in a study of T cells in Graves' hyperthyroidism and ophthalmopathy. RNA transcripts served as the template for amplifying TCR beta CDR3 regions. An initial round of RT-PCR targeting the TCR CDR3 relied on the HTBI primer set. Each CDR3 protein is one row after TCRdb ran MiXCR on the multiplex PCR reads. The table shows more than 350,000 distinct CDR3 sequences, with approximately 14% occurring only once. Sequenced material: blood. The source is a woman between 25 and 40 years old with Graves' ophthalmopathy.

This clonotype was seen a few times. The chain carries TRBV7-9 and TRBJ2-2; 8 bases are shared with TRBD1. Unmatched junction bases numbered 7, after V lost 5 bases and J lost 2 bases. The CDR3 spans 16 residues. Germline V gene data show CDR1 as SEHNR and CDR2 as FQNEAQ (reference sequence). CDR3 coding DNA: TGTGCCAGCAGCCCCCTCGGACAGGGAAACACCGGGGAGCTGTTTTTT. Its translation is CASSPLGQGNTGELFF.

This clonotype showed up many times. V is TRBV24-1 and J is TRBJ2-3; no clear D. The V end was cut by 4 bases, the J end by 2 bases, with 12 bases between. The length of the CDR3 is 15 residues. The V gene's germline CDR1 is KGHDR and CDR2 SFDVKD. This CDR3 is CATSDPRILTDTQYF. CDR3 DNA sequence: TGTGCCACCAGTGACCCACGGATCCTCACAGATACGCAGTATTTT.

This clonotype was recorded at least ten times. The gene calls are TRBV11-2 and TRBJ1-2; TRBD1 agrees at 9 bases. Losses at the gene ends were 1 base for V and 7 bases for J; bases not matched to a gene: 4. This CDR3 has 14 amino acids. Germline-derived CDR1 and CDR2 are SGHAT and FQNNGV. The CDR3 is CASSLGGQGSGYTF. CDR3 in DNA: TGTGCCAGCAGCTTAGGGGGACAGGGAAGTGGCTACACCTTC.

This clonotype was seen at least ten times. The gene calls are TRBV6-1 and TRBJ1-1; TRBD1 matches at 7 bases. The CDR3 spans 15 residues. The J segment lost 2 bases and the V segment lost 6 bases, leaving 9 bases of the junction unmatched. From germline, CDR1 is MNHNS and CDR2 SASEGT. This chain's CDR3 is CASRIQTGVNTEAFF. The CDR3 DNA reads TGTGCCAGCAGGATTCAAACAGGGGTAAACACTGAAGCTTTCTTT.

The sample holds many counts of this clonotype. The V and J genes are TRBV24-1 and TRBJ1-5; TRBD1 agrees at 7 bases. J gave up 3 bases and V 8 bases, and 6 bases lay outside the gene matches. CDR3 length: 14 amino acids. CDR1 KGHDR and CDR2 SFDVKD come from the germline V gene. The CDR3: CATKGTADNQPQHF. The CDR3 nucleotides are TGTGCCACCAAAGGGACAGCAGACAATCAGCCCCAGCATTTT.

This clonotype was seen ten or more times. The genes are TRBV12-3 or TRBV12-4 and TRBJ2-1, with no clear D. This CDR3 contains 14 residues. Trimming removed 3 bases at V and 8 bases at J, with 14 bases between. The CDR3 reads CASSFPPLEDEQFF. Here the CDR3 DNA reads TGTGCCAGCAGTTTCCCACCCCTTGAGGATGAGCAGTTCTTC.

This clonotype showed up just once. This may be a read error: a much more frequent sequence differs by one nucleotide. The gene calls are TRBV4-1 and TRBJ2-7; D not certain. Germline CDR1 and CDR2: MGHRA and YSYEKL. Deletions cut 4 bases from V and 0 bases from J, with 10 bases between. The CDR3 has 14 amino acids. The CDR3 loop reads CASSRDQFSYEQYF. For the CDR3, the DNA is TGCGCCAGCAGCCGAGATCAGTTCTCCTACGAGCAGTACTTC.

This clonotype was found many times. The V call is TRBV7-2, the J call TRBJ2-3; D not certain. Trimming stripped 5 bases from V and 0 bases from J, with 9 bases between. CDR3 length: 14 amino acids. Germline CDR1 SGHTA, CDR2 FQGNSA. In DNA, the CDR3 is TGTGCCAGCAGCGAGAGACTCAGCACAGATACGCAGTATTTT. Translation gives CASSERLSTDTQYF. The full variable domain, with the rest looked up from reference TRBV7-2 and TRBJ2-3, is GAGVSQSPSNKVTEKGKDVELRCDPISGHTALYWYRQSLGQGLEFLIYFQGNSAPDKSGLPSDRFSAERTGGSVSTLTIQRTQQEDSAVYLCASSERLSTDTQYFGPGTRLTVL.

The chain uses TRBV10-2 and TRBJ2-3, with 11 bases aligning to TRBD2. Trimming at V came to 0 bases and at J to 7 bases, leaving 6 bases not matched to a gene. Germline CDR1 reads WSHSY; CDR2 reads SAAADI. This CDR3 has 16 amino acids. CDR3 loop: CASSESFSGGAYTQYF. The CDR3 nucleotides read TGCGCCAGCAGTGAGTCGTTTAGCGGGGGGGCATATACGCAGTATTTT.

The sample holds many counts of this clonotype. This chain connects TRBV5-1 to TRBJ2-7, with 7 bases lining up with TRBD2. Unmatched junction bases numbered 7, after V lost 2 bases and J lost 2 bases. The V gene's germline CDR1 is SGHRS and CDR2 YFSETQ. The CDR3 is 15 residues long. This CDR3 reads CASSLQRGQTYEQYF. In DNA, the CDR3 is TGCGCCAGCAGCTTACAGCGGGGTCAAACCTACGAGCAGTACTTC.

A few counts support this clonotype. The chain links TRBV3-1 to TRBJ2-7; D call uncertain. The V and J ends lost 1 base and 1 base respectively, with 5 bases between them. The CDR3 length is 13 residues. Germline V gives CDR1 LGHDT, CDR2 YNNKEL (reference sequence). The CDR3 sequence: CASSQVGSYEQYF. CDR3 nucleotides: TGTGCCAGCAGCCAAGTGGGATCCTACGAGCAGTACTTC.

The chain uses TRBV5-1 and TRBJ2-3; tentatively, D is TRBD2 (5 bases). Germline-derived CDR1 and CDR2 are SGHRS and YFSETQ. Deletions cut 0 bases from V and 4 bases from J, with 12 bases between. The CDR3 extends over 15 amino acids. This chain's CDR3 is CASSLVSGRADTQYF. The CDR3 bases are TGCGCCAGCAGCTTGGTGAGCGGAAGGGCAGATACGCAGTATTTT.

This clonotype was counted many times. Here the CDR3 reads CAWCQEVTGELFF. The CDR3 coding sequence is TGTGCCTGGTGTCAGGAGGTCACCGGGGAGCTGTTTTTT. This rearrangement joins TRBV30 to TRBJ2-2, with D tentatively TRBD2 (5 bases). CDR1 and CDR2 from the germline V gene are GTSNPN and SVGIG (reference sequence). This CDR3 has 13 residues. The V end lost 5 bases, the J end lost 4 bases, and 11 bases lay between the germline ends.

This clonotype was found a few times. The rearrangement uses TRBV3-1 and TRBJ2-1, with 9 bases matching TRBD1. Germline V gene sequence: CDR1 LGHDT, CDR2 YNNKEL (reference sequence). J was trimmed by 8 bases and V by 7 bases; bases with no gene match: 9. The CDR3 has 14 residues. The CDR3 nucleotides are TGTGCCAGCAACCGACTACAGGGGGCCGATGAGCAGTTCTTC. Translated, it gives CASNRLQGADEQFF.

As concerns this clonotype: This sequence may be a read error, since a much larger clone differs from it by one base. The chain carries TRBV6-1 and TRBJ1-5, with 10 nucleotides matching TRBD1. CDR1 MNHNS and CDR2 SASEGT come from the germline V gene. This CDR3 is built from 16 residues. J lost 6 bases, V lost 2 bases, and 7 bases had no gene match. CDR3 amino acids: CASSEPGTGVAQPQHF. The CDR3 DNA follows: TGTGCCAGCAGTGAACCCGGGACAGGGGTGGCTCAGCCCCAGCATTTT.

This clonotype was recorded many times. The chain recombines TRBV28 with TRBJ1-4, with 8 bases lining up with TRBD1. The CDR3 sequence is 16 residues long. The germline gives CDR1 MDHEN, CDR2 SYDVKM. V lost 1 base and J lost 7; bases outside the gene matches: 8. CDR3 sequence (DNA): TGTGCCAGCAGTTTATCCCTTCAGGGGGCTGGTGAAAAACTGTTTTTT. It translates to CASSLSLQGAGEKLFF.

This clonotype was detected ten times or more. This chain uses TRBV7-8 with TRBJ2-4, with TRBD2 as a possible D gene (6 bases). CDR1 and CDR2 from the germline V gene are SGHVS and FQNEAQ. The CDR3 covers 16 residues. V was pared by 3 bases and J by 3 bases, with 15 bases between. CDR3 in amino acids: CASSFKPGLNKNIQYF. The DNA for the CDR3 is TGTGCCAGCAGCTTTAAACCGGGACTCAACAAAAACATTCAGTACTTC.

V usage is TRBV12-3 or TRBV12-4 and J usage is TRBJ1-2; D is unclear. The CDR3 has 16 amino acids. Trimming pared 3 bases from V and 5 bases from J, leaving 19 bases between. The CDR3 bases are TGTGCCAGCAGTTTCATAGGGAACAGCCCCGAGTATGGCTACACCTTC. It translates to CASSFIGNSPEYGYTF.

The sample holds many counts of this clonotype. The rearrangement joins TRBV4-1 to TRBJ1-5; D is ambiguous. The CDR3 sequence is 17 residues long. The V gene lost 0 bases and the J gene lost 0 bases, with 12 bases spanning the gap. Germline V gives CDR1 MGHRA, CDR2 YSYEKL. The CDR3 DNA is TGCGCCAGCAGCCAAGATCATGACACTTCTAGCAATCAGCCCCAGCATTTT. Translated, it gives CASSQDHDTSSNQPQHF.

In its sample, this clonotype was seen a few times. This chain connects TRBV7-9 to TRBJ1-1; TRBD1 might be the D (5 bases). This CDR3 is built from 17 residues. The V end lost 2 bases, the J end lost 4 bases, and 20 bases lay between the germline ends. Germline CDR1 is SEHNR and CDR2 is FQNEAQ (reference sequence). The CDR3 bases are TGTGCCAGCAGCTTACATATCAGGGAAAGTTTGTCCACTGAAGCTTTCTTT. Residues: CASSLHIRESLSTEAFF.

This clonotype was seen repeatedly, ten times or more. V usage is TRBV7-9 and J usage is TRBJ2-7, with 7 bases aligning to TRBD1. The CDR3 runs to 17 residues. V lost 5 bases and J lost 3; bases outside the gene matches: 16. CDR1 SEHNR and CDR2 FQNEAQ come from the germline V gene (reference sequence). The CDR3 bases are TGTGCCAGCAGCCCTGGACAGGCCACCCGAGAAATCTACGAGCAGTACTTC. It codes for CASSPGQATREIYEQYF.

This clonotype was seen repeatedly, ten times or more. The chain couples TRBV7-6 to TRBJ2-7, with TRBD2 matching 13 bases. In germline, CDR1 is SGHVS, CDR2 FNYEAQ. This CDR3 contains 15 residues. The V and J ends lost 5 bases and 2 bases, in that order; junction bases with no gene match: 3. The CDR3 region is CASSPTSGGAYEQYF. In DNA form, the CDR3 reads TGTGCCAGCAGCCCAACTAGCGGGGGGGCCTACGAGCAGTACTTC.

This chain joins TRBV19 and TRBJ1-4, with D possibly TRBD1 on 5 matching bases. This CDR3 has 13 amino acids. Germline V gene lookup returns CDR1 LNHDA and CDR2 SQIVND (reference sequence). In nucleotides, the CDR3 is TGTGCTAGTCGCCGGGACCCCAATGAAAAACTGTTTTTT. The encoded protein is CASRRDPNEKLFF.

This clonotype has a count of ten or more. This chain links TRBV20-1 with TRBJ2-7, with D perhaps being TRBD1 or TRBD2 (6 bases each). Germline CDR1 DFQATT, CDR2 SNEGSKA (reference sequence). The CDR3 runs to 14 residues. CDR3 amino acids: CSVMAGGTSYEQYF. The DNA for the CDR3 is TGCAGCGTAATGGCCGGGGGCACATCCTACGAGCAGTACTTC.

J is TRBJ2-5 and V is TRBV5-5, with D maybe TRBD2 (6 bases). CDR1 SGHKS and CDR2 YYEKEE come from the germline V gene (reference sequence). Trimming removed 2 bases at V and 2 bases at J, with 13 bases between. The CDR3 totals 15 residues. The CDR3 loop reads CASSFFGGKQETQYF. The CDR3 DNA reads as TGTGCCAGCAGCTTCTTCGGGGGTAAACAAGAGACCCAGTACTTC.